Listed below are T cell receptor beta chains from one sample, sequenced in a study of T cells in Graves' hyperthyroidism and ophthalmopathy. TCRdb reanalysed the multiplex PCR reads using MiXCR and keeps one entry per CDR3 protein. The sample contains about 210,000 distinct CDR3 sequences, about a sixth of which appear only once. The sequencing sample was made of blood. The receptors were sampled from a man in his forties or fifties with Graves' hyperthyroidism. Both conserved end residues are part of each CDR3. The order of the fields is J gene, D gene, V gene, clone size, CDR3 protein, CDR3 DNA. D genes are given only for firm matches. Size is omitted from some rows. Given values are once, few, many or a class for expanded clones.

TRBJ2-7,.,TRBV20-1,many,CSARGDIAYEQYF,TGCAGTGCTAGAGGGGACATCGCCTACGAGCAGTACTTC
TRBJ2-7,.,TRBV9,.,CASSVGQRSYEQYF,TGTGCCAGCAGCGTCGGACAGAGATCCTACGAGCAGTACTTC
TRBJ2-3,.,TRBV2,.,CASSETGTQYF,TGTGCCAGCAGTGAGACAGGTACGCAGTATTTT
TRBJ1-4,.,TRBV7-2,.,CASSLRVGEKLFF,TGTGCCAGCAGCCTCAGGGTCGGTGAAAAACTGTTTTTT
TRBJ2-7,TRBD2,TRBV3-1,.,CASSLGLLAGAEQYF,TGTGCCAGCAGCCTAGGTCTGCTAGCGGGAGCCGAGCAGTACTTC
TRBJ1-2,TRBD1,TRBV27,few,CASSFGRGNYGYTF,TGTGCCAGCAGTTTCGGCAGGGGGAACTATGGCTACACCTTC
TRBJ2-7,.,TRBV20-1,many,CSARDPGSSYEQYF,TGCAGTGCTAGAGACCCGGGCAGCTCCTACGAGCAGTACTTC
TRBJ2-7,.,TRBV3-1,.,CASRQTQAYEQYF,TGTGCCAGCAGACAAACACAGGCCTACGAGCAGTACTTC
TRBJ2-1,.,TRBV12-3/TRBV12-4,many,CASSFGRRTNEQFF,TGTGCCAGCAGTTTTGGAAGAAGGACCAATGAGCAGTTCTTC
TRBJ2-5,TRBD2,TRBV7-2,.,CASSSPLLAGPYF,TGTGCCAGCAGCTCACCGCTTCTAGCGGGCCCCTACTTC
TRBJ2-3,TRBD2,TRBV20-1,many,CSARPSWREGQGTDTQYF,TGCAGTGCCAGGCCGTCATGGCGGGAGGGCCAGGGCACAGATACGCAGTATTTT
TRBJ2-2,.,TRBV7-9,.,CASGETNTGELFF,TGTGCCAGCGGGGAAACGAACACCGGGGAGCTGTTTTTT
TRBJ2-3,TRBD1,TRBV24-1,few,CATSDFGQGADTQYF,TGTGCCACCAGTGATTTTGGGCAGGGGGCAGATACGCAGTATTTT
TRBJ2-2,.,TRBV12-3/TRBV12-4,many,CASSLFSTGELFF,TGTGCCAGCAGTTTATTTAGCACCGGGGAGCTGTTTTTT
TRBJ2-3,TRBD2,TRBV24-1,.,CATSDPGLAGEYGTDTQYF,TGTGCCACCAGTGACCCCGGACTAGCGGGAGAGTATGGCACAGATACGCAGTATTTT
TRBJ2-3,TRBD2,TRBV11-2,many,CASSLDYRLAGDTQYF,TGTGCCAGCAGCTTAGATTATAGACTAGCGGGAGACACGCAGTATTTT
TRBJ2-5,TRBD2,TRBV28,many,CASTASGSGKTQYF,TGTGCCAGCACGGCTAGCGGGAGTGGAAAGACCCAGTACTTC
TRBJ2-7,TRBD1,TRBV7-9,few,CASSLASGTGGGEQYF,TGTGCCAGCAGCTTAGCCTCAGGGACAGGGGGAGGCGAGCAGTACTTC
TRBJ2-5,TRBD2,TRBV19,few,CASSRTSRETQYF,TGTGCCAGTAGCCGGACTAGTCGGGAGACCCAGTACTTC
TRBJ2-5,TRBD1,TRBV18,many,CASSPLPDRGQETQYF,TGTGCCAGCTCACCACTTCCCGACAGGGGGCAAGAGACCCAGTACTTC
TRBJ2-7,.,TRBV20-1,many,CSAPARGLDEQYF,TGCAGTGCTCCCGCGCGGGGCCTGGACGAGCAGTACTTC
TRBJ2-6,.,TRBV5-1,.,CASSLGGRGANVLTF,TGCGCCAGCAGCTTGGGGGGGAGGGGGGCCAACGTCCTGACTTTC
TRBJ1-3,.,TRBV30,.,CAWGNSGNTIYF,TGTGCCTGGGGCAACTCTGGAAACACCATATATTTT
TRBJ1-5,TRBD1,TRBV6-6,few,CASSYSKGALVNQPQHF,TGTGCCAGCAGTTACTCGAAGGGGGCGTTAGTCAATCAGCCCCAGCATTTT
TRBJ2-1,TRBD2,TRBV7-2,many,CASSLVAGGPNEQFF,TGTGCCAGCAGCTTAGTAGCGGGAGGGCCTAATGAGCAGTTCTTC
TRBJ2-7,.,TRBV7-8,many,CASSLLDGYSGAEEQYF,TGTGCCAGCAGCTTATTGGACGGGTATTCAGGGGCTGAAGAGCAGTACTTC
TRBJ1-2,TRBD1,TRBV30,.,CTWEPGTAYNYGYTF,TGCACCTGGGAACCAGGGACAGCCTATAACTATGGCTACACCTTC